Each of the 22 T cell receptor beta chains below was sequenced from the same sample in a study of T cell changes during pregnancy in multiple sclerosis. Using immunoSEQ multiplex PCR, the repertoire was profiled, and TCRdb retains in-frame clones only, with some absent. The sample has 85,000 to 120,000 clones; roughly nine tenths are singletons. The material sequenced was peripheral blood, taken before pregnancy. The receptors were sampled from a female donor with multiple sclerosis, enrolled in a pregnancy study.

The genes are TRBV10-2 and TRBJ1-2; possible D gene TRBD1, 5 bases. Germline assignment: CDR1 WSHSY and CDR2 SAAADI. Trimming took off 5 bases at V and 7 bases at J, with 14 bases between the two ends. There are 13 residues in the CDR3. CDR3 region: CASSRIGATGYTF. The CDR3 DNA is TGCGCCAGCAGTAGGATAGGGGCGACTGGCTACACCTTC.

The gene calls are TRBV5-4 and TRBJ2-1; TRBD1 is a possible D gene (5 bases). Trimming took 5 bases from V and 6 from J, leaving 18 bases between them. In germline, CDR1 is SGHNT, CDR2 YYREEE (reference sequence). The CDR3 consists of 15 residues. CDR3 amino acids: CASRPAGFHRNEQFF. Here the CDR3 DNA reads TGTGCCAGCAGACCGGCAGGGTTCCACCGCAATGAGCAGTTCTTC.

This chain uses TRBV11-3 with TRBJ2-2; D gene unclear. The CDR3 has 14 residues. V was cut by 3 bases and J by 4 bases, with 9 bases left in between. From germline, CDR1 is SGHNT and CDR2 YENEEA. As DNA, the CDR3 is TGTGCCAGCAGCTTCAGAACATCCACCGGGGAGCTGTTTTTT. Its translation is CASSFRTSTGELFF.

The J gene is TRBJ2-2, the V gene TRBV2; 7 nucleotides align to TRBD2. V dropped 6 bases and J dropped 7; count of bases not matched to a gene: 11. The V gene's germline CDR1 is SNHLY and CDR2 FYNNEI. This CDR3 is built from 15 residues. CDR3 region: CASRFGGSAGGELFF. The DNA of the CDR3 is TGTGCCAGCAGGTTCGGCGGGAGCGCGGGCGGGGAGCTGTTTTTT.

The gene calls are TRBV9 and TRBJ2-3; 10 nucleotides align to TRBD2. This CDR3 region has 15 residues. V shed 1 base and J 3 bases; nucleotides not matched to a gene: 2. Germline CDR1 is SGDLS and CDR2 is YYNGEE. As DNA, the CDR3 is TGTGCCAGCAGCGTAACAGCGGGGGGGACAGATACGCAGTATTTT. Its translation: CASSVTAGGTDTQYF.

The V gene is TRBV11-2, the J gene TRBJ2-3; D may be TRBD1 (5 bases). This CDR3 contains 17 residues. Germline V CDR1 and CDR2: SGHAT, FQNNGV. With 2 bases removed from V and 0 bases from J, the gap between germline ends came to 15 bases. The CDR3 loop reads CASSLLGRARSTDTQYF. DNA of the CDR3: TGTGCCAGCAGCTTATTAGGCAGGGCCCGTAGCACAGATACGCAGTATTTT.

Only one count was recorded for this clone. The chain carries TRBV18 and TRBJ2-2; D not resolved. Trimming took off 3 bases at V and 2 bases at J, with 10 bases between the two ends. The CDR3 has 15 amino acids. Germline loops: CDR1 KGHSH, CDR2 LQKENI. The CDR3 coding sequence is TGTGCCAGCTCACCGAGCAAGAGTAACACCGGGGAGCTGTTTTTT. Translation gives CASSPSKSNTGELFF.

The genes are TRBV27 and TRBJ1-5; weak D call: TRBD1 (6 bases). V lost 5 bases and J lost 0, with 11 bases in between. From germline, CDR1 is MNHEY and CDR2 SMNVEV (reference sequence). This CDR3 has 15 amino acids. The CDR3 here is CASSRGRASNQPQHF. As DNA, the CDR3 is TGTGCCAGCAGTAGGGGGAGGGCTAGCAATCAGCCCCAGCATTTT.

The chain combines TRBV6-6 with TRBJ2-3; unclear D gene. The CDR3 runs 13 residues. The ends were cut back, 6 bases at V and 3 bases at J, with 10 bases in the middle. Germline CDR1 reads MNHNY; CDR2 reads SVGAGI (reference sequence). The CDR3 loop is CASSPRRTDTQYF. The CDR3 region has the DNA TGTGCCAGCAGCCCTCGCCGGACAGATACGCAGTATTTT.

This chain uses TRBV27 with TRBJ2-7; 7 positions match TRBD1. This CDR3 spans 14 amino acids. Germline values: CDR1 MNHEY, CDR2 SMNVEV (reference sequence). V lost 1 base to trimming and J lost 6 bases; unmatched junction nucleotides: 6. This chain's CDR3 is CASSLLDRSTEQYF. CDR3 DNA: TGTGCCAGCAGTTTATTGGACAGGTCGACCGAGCAGTACTTC.

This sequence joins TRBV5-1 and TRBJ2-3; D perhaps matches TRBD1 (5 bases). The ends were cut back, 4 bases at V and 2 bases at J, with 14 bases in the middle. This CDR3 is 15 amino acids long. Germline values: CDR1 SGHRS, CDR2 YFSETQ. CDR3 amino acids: CASSNILTATDTQYF. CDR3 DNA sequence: TGCGCCAGCAGCAACATTCTGACAGCCACAGATACGCAGTATTTT.

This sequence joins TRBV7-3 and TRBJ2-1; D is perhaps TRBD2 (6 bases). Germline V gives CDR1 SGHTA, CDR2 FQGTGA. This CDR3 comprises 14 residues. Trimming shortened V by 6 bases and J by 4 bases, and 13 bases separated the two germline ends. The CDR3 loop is CASSLGTGYNEQFF. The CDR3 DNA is TGTGCCAGCAGTTTGGGGACTGGGTACAATGAGCAGTTCTTC.

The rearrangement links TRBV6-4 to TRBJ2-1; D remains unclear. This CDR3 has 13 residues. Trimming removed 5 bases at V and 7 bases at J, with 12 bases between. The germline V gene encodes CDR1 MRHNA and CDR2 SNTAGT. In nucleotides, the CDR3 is TGTGCCAGCAGTCATGGAGATGTTAATGAGCAGTTCTTC. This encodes CASSHGDVNEQFF.

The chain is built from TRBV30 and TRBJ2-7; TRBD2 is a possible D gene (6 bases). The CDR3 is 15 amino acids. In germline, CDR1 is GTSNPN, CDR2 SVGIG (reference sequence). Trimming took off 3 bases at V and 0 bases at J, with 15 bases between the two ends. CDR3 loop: CAWSALRGSSYEQYF. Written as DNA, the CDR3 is TGTGCCTGGAGCGCCCTGCGGGGAAGCTCCTACGAGCAGTACTTC.

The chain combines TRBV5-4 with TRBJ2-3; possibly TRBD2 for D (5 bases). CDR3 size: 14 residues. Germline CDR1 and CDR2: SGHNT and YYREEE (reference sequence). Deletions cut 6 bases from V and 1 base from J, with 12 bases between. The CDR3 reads CASTEVSRTDTQYF. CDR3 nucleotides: TGTGCCAGCACGGAGGTATCACGCACAGATACGCAGTATTTT.

The CDR3 loop reads CASSNTGSGELFF. CDR3 DNA: TGTGCCAGCAGCAACACAGGTTCCGGGGAGCTGTTTTTT. This chain joins TRBV5-4 and TRBJ2-2; D is possibly TRBD1 (5 bases). There are 13 residues in the CDR3. CDR1 is SGHNT, CDR2 YYREEE, per germline (reference sequence). The V end was cut by 4 bases, the J end by 6 bases, with 10 bases between.

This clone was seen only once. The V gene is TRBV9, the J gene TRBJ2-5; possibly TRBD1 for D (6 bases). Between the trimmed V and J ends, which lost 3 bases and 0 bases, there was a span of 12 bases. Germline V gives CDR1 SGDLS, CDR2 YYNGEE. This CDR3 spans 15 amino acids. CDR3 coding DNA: TGTGCCAGCAGCGAAGGGACAAGGAACCAAGAGACCCAGTACTTC. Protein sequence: CASSEGTRNQETQYF.

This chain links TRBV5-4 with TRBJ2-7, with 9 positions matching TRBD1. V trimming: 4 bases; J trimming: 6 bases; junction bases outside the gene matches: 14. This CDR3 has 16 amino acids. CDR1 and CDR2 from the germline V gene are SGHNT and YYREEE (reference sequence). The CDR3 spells CASSLHPGTGRLEQYF. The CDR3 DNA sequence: TGTGCCAGCAGCCTACACCCCGGGACAGGGCGTCTCGAGCAGTACTTC.

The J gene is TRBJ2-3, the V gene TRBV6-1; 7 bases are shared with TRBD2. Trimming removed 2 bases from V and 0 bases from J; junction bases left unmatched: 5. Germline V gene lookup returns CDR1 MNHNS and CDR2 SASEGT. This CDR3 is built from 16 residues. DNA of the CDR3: TGTGCCAGCAGTGAATTTACGGGGGGAAGCACAGATACGCAGTATTTT. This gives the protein CASSEFTGGSTDTQYF.

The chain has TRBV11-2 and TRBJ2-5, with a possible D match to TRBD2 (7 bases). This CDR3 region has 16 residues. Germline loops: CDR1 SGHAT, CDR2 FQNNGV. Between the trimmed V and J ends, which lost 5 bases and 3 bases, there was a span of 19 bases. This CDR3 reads CASSAEGGPRKETQYF. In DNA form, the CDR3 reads TGTGCCAGCAGCGCGGAGGGGGGGCCACGAAAAGAGACCCAGTACTTC.

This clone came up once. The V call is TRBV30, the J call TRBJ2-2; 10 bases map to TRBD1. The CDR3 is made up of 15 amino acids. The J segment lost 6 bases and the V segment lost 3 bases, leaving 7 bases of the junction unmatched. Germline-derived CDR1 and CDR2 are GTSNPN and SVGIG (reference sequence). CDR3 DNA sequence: TGTGCCTGGAGGGCCCCCGGACAGGGGGCCGGGGAGCTGTTTTTT. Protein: CAWRAPGQGAGELFF.

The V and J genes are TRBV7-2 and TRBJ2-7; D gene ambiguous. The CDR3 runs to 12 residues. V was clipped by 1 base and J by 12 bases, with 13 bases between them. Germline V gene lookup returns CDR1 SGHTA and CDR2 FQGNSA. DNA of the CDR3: TGTGCCAGCAGCTTAGAGTTGGGCCCGAGGTACTTC. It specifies CASSLELGPRYF. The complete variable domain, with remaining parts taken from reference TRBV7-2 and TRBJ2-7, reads GAGVSQSPSNKVTEKGKDVELRCDPISGHTALYWYRQSLGQGLEFLIYFQGNSAPDKSGLPSDRFSAERTGGSVSTLTIQRTQQEDSAVYLCASSLELGPRYFGPGTRLTVT.